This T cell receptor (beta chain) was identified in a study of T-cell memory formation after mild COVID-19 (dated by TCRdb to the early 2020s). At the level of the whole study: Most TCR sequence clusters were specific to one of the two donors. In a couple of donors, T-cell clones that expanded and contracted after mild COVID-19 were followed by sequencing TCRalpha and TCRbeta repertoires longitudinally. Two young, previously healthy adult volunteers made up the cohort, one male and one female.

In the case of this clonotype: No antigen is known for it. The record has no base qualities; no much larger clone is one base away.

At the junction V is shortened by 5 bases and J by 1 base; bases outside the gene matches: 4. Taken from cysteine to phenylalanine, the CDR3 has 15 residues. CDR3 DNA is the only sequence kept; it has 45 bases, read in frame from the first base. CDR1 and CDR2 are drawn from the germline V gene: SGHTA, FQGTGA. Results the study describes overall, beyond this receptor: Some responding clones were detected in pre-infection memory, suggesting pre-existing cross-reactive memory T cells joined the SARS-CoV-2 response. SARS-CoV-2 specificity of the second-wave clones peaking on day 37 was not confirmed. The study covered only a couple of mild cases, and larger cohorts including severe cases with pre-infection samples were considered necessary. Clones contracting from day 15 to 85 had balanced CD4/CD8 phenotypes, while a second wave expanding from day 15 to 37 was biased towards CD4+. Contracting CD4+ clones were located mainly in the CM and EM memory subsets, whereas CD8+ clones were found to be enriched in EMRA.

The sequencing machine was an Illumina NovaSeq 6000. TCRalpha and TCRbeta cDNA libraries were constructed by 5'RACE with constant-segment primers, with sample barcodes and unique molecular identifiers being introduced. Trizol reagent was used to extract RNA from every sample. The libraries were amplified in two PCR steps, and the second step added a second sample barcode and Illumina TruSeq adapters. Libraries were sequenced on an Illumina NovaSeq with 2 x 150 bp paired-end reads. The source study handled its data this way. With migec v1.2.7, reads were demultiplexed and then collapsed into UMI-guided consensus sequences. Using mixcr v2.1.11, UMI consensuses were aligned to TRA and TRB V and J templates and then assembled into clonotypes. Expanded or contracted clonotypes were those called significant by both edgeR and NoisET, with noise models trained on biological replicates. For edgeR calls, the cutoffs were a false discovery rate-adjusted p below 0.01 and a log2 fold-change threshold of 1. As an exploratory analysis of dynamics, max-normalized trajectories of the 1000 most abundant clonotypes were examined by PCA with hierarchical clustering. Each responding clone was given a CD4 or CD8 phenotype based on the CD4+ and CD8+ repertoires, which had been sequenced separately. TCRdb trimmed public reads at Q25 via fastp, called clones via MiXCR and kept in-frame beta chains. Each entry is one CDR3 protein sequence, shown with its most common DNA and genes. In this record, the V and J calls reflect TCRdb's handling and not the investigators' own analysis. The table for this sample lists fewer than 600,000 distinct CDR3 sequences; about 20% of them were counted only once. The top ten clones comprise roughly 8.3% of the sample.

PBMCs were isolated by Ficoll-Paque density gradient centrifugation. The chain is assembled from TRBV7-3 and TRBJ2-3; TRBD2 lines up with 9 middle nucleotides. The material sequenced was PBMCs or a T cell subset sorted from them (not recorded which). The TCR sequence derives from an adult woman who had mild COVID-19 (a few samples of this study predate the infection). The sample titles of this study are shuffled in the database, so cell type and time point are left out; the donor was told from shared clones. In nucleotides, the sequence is TGTGCCAGCAGCAGGCGGGGGGGCCGCACAGATACGCAGTATTTT. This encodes CASSRRGGRTDTQYF. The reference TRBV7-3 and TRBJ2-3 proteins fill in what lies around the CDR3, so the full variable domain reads GAGVSQTPSNKVTEKGKYVELRCDPISGHTALYWYRQSLGQGPEFLIYFQGTGAADDSGLPNDRFFAVRPEGSVSTLKIQRTERGDSAVYLCASSRRGGRTDTQYFGPGTRLTVL.